This TCR beta chain was observed in a study of tumor-infiltrating lymphocytes in primary liver carcinoma. The study, taken as a whole, reports: Tumors and blood were compared for top-250-clone fraction, and tumors had the significantly higher value (p = 0.039).

Both RNA and DNA were isolated together from around 20-30 mg of bulk tissue that had not been sorted. The CDR3 contains 17 residues. The trim removed 5 bases at V and 10 bases at J, leaving 19 bases unmatched. Germline CDR1 reads SGHAT; CDR2 reads FQNNGV. Note on this clonotype: The antigen remains unidentified.

With around 500 ng total RNA as template and a constant-region primer, TCR beta cDNA was made. Library construction for TCR beta comprised three nested multiplex PCR rounds performed with slightly modified ARM-PCR. TRBV1-TRBV30 forward primers paired with a C-beta reverse primer were used in the first two PCR rounds, which ran about 11 cycles each. TCRdb reprocessed the multiplex PCR reads via MiXCR and lists one record per CDR3 protein. Among more than 70,000 distinct CDR3 sequences listed, around 70% were seen once. The clonotype comes from a man in his forties with primary liver carcinoma and hepatitis B virus infection. Sequenced sample: liver tumor tissue from sampling region 1. Indicated subset: tumor region T1, superior pole. This chain connects TRBV11-2 to TRBJ1-1; 10 bases map to TRBD1. The CDR3, as DNA: TGTGCCAGCAGCCGAACGGGGGGACAGGGGTTCGGCACCGGAGCTTTCTTT. Its protein is CASSRTGGQGFGTGAFF. The complete variable domain, with remaining parts taken from reference TRBV11-2 and TRBJ1-1, reads EAGVAQSPRYKIIEKRQSVAFWCNPISGHATLYWYQQILGQGPKLLIQFQNNGVVDDSQLPKDRFSAERLKGVDSTLKIQPAKLEDSAVYLCASSRTGGQGFGTGAFFGQGTRLTVV.